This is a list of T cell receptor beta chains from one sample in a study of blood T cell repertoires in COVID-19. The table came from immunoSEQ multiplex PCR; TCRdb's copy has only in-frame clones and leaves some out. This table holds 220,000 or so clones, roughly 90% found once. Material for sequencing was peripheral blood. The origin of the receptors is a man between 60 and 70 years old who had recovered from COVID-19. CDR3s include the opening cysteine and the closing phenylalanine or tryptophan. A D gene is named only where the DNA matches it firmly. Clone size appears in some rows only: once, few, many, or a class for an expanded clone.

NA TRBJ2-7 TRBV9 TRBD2 TGTGCCAGCAGCTTAGCACTAGCGGGGCACGAGCAGTACTTC CASSLALAGHEQYF
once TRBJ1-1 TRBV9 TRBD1 TGTGCCAGCAGCGTAGGAGTGGCGACAGGGGTGTGGACTGAAGCTTTCTTT CASSVGVATGVWTEAFF
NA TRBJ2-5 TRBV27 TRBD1 TGTGCCAGCAGTACTCAGGGGGCGGTGTGGACCCAGTACTTC CASSTQGAVWTQYF
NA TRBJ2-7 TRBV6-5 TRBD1 TGTGCCAGCAGTACCCAGGACAGGGCCTCCTACGAGCAGTACTTC CASSTQDRASYEQYF
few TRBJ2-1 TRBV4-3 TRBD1 TGCGCCAGCAGCCAGGCCGGACAGGGTTTGGGTGAGCAGTTCTTC CASSQAGQGLGEQFF
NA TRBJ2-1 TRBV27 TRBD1 TGTGCCAGCAGTTTGCAGGGGGCGGATGAGCAGTTCTTC CASSLQGADEQFF
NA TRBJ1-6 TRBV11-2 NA TGTGCCAGCAGCCCTCACTTGGATTCACCCCTCCACTTT CASSPHLDSPLHF
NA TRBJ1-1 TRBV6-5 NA TGTGCCAGCAGCCGTGGCAGCACTGAAGCTTTCTTT CASSRGSTEAFF
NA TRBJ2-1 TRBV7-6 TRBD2 TGTGCCAGCAGCTTAGCTGTGACTAGCGGGAATATTAGAAATGAGCAGTTCTTC CASSLAVTSGNIRNEQFF
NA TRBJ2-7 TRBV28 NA TGTGCCAGCAGTTTAGAAGCGGGCGGCCCCCACGAGCAGTACTTC CASSLEAGGPHEQYF
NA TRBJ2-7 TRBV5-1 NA TGCGCCAGCAGCCCCCCGAAAGGGAGCTCCTACGAGCAGTACTTC CASSPPKGSSYEQYF
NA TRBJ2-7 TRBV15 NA TGTGCCACCAGCAGAGATCCAGGTAGCGAGCAGTACTTC CATSRDPGSEQYF
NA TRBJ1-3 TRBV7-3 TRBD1 TGTGCCAGCAGCTCGGACAGGTTGAGCTCTGGAAACACCATATATTTT CASSSDRLSSGNTIYF
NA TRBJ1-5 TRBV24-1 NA TGTGCCACCAGTGATTTCCCATCCGAGATGGGCGCCTATAGCAATCAGCCCCAGCATTTT CATSDFPSEMGAYSNQPQHF
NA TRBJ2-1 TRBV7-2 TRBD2 TGTGCCAGCAGCCCAACTAGCGGGAGGTCGAATGAGCAGTTCTTC CASSPTSGRSNEQFF
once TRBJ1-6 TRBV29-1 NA TGCAGCGTGCGTCCTAACCAGGATTCACCCCTCCACTTT CSVRPNQDSPLHF
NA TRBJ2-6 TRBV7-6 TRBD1 TGTGCCAGCAGCGCCGGACAGGCAATTCTCTCTGGGGCCAACGTCCTGACTTTC CASSAGQAILSGANVLTF
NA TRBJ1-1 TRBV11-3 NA TGTGCCAGCAGCTTGGGAGGGAAGAACACTGAAGCTTTCTTT CASSLGGKNTEAFF
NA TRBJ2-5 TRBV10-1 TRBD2 TGCGCCAGCACCAACAGGACTAGTGGGCCGGAGACCCAGTACTTC CASTNRTSGPETQYF
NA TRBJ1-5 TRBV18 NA TGTGCCAGCTCACTCCAGGGAAGCCAGCCCCAGCATTTT CASSLQGSQPQHF
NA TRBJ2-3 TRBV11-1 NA TGTGCCAGCAGCTCCCCCAGCGGCCGCACAGATACGCAGTATTTT CASSSPSGRTDTQYF
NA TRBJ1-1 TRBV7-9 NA TGTGCCAGCAGCCCCGTAGGGGTACCAGCTTTCTTT CASSPVGVPAFF
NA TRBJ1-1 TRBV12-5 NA TGTGCTAGTGGTTTGCCGGTGGTCGGGGCTTTCTTT CASGLPVVGAFF
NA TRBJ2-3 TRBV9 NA TGTGCCAGCAGCTTAGACCCAGGGCGCCCAGATACGCAGTATTTT CASSLDPGRPDTQYF
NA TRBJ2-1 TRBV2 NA TGTGCCAGCAGTGAGAATTGGAGGCAGTTCTTC CASSENWRQFF
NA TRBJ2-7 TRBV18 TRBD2 TGTGCCAGCTCACCGATACTAGCGGAGAACGAGCAGTACTTC CASSPILAENEQYF
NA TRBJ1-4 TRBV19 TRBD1 TGTGCCACTAAGGATACGGGACAGGGAGACGAAAAACTGTTTTTT CATKDTGQGDEKLFF
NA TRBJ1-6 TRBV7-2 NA TGTGCCAGCAGCTCCCCGGGGAGGGTGAATTCACCCCTCCACTTT CASSSPGRVNSPLHF
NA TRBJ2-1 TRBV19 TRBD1 TGTGCCAGTACCAACGACAGGGGATGGGAGCAGTTCTTC CASTNDRGWEQFF
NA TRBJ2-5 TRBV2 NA TGTGCCAGCAACCACGGGATAGCGCCACAGGAGACCCAGTACTTC CASNHGIAPQETQYF
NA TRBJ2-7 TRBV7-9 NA TGTGCCAGCAGCTTAGCGACGAAGTACCAGGGGTACGAGCAGTACTTC CASSLATKYQGYEQYF
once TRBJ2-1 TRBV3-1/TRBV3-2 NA TGTGCCAGCAGCCAAGATCTTTGGAGCTCCTACAATGAGCAGTTCTTC CASSQDLWSSYNEQFF
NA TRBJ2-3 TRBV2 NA TGTGCCAGCAGGCCCGGGGCGGGGATCGCAGATACGCAGTATTTT CASRPGAGIADTQYF
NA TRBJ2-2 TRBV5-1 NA TGCGCCAGCAGCTTATCTAGCGCCGTCACCGGGGAGCTGTTTTTT CASSLSSAVTGELFF
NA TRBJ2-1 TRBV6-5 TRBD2 TGTGCCACCCAGCTACTAGCGGGGGGGCCCAATGAGCAGTTCTTC CATQLLAGGPNEQFF
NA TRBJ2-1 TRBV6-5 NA TGTGCCAGCAGTTACCTTTATGAGCAGTTCTTC CASSYLYEQFF
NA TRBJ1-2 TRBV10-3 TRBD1 TGTGCCATCACTGACAGGGCCTCCTATGGCTACACCTTC CAITDRASYGYTF
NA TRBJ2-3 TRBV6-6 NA TGTGCCCTAAGCGGGCGGGACGGCACAGATACGCAGTATTTT CALSGRDGTDTQYF
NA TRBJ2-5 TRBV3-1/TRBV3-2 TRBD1 TGTGCCAGCAGCCAAGTGGGCACAGGGGGCGCCGAGACCCAGTACTTC CASSQVGTGGAETQYF
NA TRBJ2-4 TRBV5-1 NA TGCGCCAGCAGCCCAACAAGGGGGTCCAAAAACATTCAGTACTTC CASSPTRGSKNIQYF
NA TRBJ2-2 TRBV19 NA TGTGCCAGTAGAGGGAGGACGACCGGGGAGCTGTTTTTT CASRGRTTGELFF
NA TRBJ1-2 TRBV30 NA TGTGCCTGGAGTAGGACAGTGTACTATGGCTACACCTTC CAWSRTVYYGYTF
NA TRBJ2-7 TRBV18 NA TGTGCCAGCTCCCTTCTAAGCACCGGGTATCTCTACGAGCAGTACTTC CASSLLSTGYLYEQYF
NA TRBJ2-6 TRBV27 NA TGTGCCAGCAGTCTACAGGGTGTCGGGGCCAACGTCCTGACTTTC CASSLQGVGANVLTF
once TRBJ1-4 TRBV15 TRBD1 TGTGCCACCAGCAGAGATCCCGGCAGGGGGAATGAAAAACTGTTTTTT CATSRDPGRGNEKLFF
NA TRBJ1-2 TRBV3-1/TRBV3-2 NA TGTGCCAGCAGCCAAGAACTTTCTAACTATGGCTACACCTTC CASSQELSNYGYTF
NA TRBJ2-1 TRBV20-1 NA TGCAGTGCTGGGGGGATGGGTGAGCAGTTCTTC CSAGGMGEQFF
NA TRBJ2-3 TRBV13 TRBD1 TGTGCCAGCAGCTCCAGACAGGGCCGCACAGATACGCAGTATTTT CASSSRQGRTDTQYF
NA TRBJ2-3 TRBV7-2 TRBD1 TGTGCCAGCAGCAAGGACAGGGGCCAGGCAGATACGCAGTATTTT CASSKDRGQADTQYF
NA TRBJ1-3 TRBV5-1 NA TGCGCCAGCAGCCCCTTAGGGGGTGCCGGTGGAAACACCATATATTTT CASSPLGGAGGNTIYF
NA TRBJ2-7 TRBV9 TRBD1 TGTGCCAGCAGCCCCGGGACAGGGGTTTGGGAGCAGTACTTC CASSPGTGVWEQYF
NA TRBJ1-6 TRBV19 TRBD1 TGTGCCAGTAGTACGGTAGGGACAGGGGGATATTCACCCCTCCACTTT CASSTVGTGGYSPLHF
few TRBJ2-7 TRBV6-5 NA TGTGCCAGCAGATCCCAAACCGGGTCCTACGAGCAGTACTTC CASRSQTGSYEQYF
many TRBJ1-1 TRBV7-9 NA TGTGCCAGCAGCTTAGTCCGACGGGGCACTGAAGCTTTCTTT CASSLVRRGTEAFF